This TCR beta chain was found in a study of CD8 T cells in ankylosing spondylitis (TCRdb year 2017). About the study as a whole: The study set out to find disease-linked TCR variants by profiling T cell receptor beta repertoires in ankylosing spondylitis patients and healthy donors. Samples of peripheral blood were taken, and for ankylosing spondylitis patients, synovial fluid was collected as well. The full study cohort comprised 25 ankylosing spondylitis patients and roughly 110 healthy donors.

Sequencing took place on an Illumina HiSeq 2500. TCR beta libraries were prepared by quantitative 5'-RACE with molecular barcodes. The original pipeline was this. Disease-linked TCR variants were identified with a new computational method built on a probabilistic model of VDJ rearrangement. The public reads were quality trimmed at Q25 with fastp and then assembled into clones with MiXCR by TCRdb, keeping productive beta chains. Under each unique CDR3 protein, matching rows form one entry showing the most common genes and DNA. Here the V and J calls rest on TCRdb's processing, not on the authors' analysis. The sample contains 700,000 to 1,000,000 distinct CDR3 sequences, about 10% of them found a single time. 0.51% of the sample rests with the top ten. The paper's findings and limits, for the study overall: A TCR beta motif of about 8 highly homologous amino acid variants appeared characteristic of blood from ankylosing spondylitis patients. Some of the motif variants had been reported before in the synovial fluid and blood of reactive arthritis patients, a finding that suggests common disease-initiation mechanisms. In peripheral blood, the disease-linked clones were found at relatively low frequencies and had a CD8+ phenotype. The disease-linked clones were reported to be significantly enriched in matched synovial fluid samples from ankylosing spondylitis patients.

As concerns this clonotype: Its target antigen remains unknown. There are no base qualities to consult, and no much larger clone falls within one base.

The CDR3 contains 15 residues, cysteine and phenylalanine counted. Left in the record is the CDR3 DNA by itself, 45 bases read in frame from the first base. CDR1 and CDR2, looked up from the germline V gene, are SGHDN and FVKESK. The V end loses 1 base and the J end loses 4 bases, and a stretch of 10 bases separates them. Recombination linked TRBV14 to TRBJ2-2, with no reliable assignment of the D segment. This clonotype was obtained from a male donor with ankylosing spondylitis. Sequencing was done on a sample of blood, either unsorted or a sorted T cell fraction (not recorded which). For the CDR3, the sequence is CASSQVRDGTGELFF. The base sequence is TGTGCCAGCAGCCAAGTAAGGGATGGCACCGGGGAGCTGTTTTTT.